Reported below is one TCR beta chain. The antigen remains undetermined. This record belongs to a study of T cells in Graves' hyperthyroidism and ophthalmopathy. The study excluded patients with uncontrolled infection, other autoimmune disease, pregnancy or lactation. Researchers took RNA transcripts and amplified the TCR beta CDR3 regions from them. TCR CDR3 regions were first amplified by RT-PCR with HTBI primers. TCRdb passed the multiplex PCR reads through MiXCR, listing each CDR3 protein once. The table lists hundreds of thousands of distinct CDR3 sequences, less than 45% of them singletons. General study findings and limits: Within blood appeared most thyroid clonotypes that had expanded above 0.001. Before onset, by a median of about seven months, the model predicted ophthalmopathy.

The receptor was derived from an adult man with Graves' disease, either hyperthyroidism or ophthalmopathy (not recorded which). The specimen was peripheral blood or thyroid tissue (not recorded which).

CDR3 bases: TGTGCCAGCGGTCAGGGACTTTCCTCGGGCACTGAAGCTTTCTTT. Translating gives CASGQGLSSGTEAFF. The rearrangement links TRBV2 to TRBJ1-1; TRBD1 might be the D (5 bases). Deletions cut 8 bases from V and 4 bases from J, with 20 bases between. The CDR3 spans 15 residues. From germline, CDR1 is SNHLY and CDR2 FYNNEI.